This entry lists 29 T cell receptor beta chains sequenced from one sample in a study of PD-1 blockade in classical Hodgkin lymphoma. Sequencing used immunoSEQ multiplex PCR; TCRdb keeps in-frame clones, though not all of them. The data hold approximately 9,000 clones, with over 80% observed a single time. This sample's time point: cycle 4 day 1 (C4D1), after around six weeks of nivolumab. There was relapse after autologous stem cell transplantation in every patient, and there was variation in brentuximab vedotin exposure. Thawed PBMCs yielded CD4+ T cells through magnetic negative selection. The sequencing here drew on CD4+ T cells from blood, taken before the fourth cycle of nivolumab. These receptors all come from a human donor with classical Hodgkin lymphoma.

The CDR3: CASSLIRTPTYEQYF. CDR3 DNA sequence: TGTGCCAGCAGCTTGATAAGGACACCTACCTACGAGCAGTACTTC. The chain combines TRBV7-8 with TRBJ2-7, with D tentatively TRBD1 (5 bases). V was cut by 3 bases and J by 2 bases, with 14 bases left in between. The CDR3 spans 15 residues. Per germline, CDR1 SGHVS and CDR2 FQNEAQ.

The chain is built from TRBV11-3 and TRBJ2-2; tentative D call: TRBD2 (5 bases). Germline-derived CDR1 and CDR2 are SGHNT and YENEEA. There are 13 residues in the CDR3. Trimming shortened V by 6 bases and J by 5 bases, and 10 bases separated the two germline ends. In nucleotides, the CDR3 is TGTGCCAGCAGGGTGGGAGATACCGGGGAGCTGTTTTTT. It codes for CASRVGDTGELFF.

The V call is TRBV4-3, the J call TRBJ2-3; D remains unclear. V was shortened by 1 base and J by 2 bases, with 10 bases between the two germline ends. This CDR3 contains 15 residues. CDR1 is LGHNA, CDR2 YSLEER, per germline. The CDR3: CASSQGIGATDTQYF. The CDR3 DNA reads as TGCGCCAGCAGCCAAGGGATAGGAGCCACAGATACGCAGTATTTT.

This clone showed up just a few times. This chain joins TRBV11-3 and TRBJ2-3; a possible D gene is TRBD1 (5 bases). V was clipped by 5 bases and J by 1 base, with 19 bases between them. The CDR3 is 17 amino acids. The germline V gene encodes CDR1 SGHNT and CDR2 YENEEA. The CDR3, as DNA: TGTGCCAGCAGCCTCCGCGGTCAGGGTGGAGGCACAGATACGCAGTATTTT. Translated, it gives CASSLRGQGGGTDTQYF.

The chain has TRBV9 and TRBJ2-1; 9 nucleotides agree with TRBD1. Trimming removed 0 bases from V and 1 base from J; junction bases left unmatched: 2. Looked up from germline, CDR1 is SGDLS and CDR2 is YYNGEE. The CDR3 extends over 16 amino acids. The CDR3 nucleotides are TGTGCCAGCAGCGTAGCCGGGACAGGGTCCTACAATGAGCAGTTCTTC. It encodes CASSVAGTGSYNEQFF.

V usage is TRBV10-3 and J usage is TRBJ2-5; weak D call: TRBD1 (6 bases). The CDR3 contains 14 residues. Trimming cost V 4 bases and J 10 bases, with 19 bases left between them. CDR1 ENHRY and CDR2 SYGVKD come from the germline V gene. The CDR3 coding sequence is TGTGCCATCAGTGGGGTGAAACAGGGTGTGGACCAGTACTTC. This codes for CAISGVKQGVDQYF.

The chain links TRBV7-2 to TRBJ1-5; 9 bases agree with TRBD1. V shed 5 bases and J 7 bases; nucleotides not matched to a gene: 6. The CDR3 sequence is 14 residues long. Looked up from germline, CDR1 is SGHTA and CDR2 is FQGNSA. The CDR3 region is CASSRTGEGQPQHF. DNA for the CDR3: TGTGCCAGCAGCAGGACAGGGGAGGGGCAGCCCCAGCATTTT.

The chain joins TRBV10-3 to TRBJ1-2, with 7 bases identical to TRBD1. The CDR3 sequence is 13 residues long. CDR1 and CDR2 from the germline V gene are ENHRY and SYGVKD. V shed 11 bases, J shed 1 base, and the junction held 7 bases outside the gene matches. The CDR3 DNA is TGTGCCCGACGGGACAGTCATAACTATGGCTACACCTTC. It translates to CARRDSHNYGYTF.

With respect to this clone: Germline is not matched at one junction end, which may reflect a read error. The CDR3 here is CASSQTGYRTDTQYF. Here the CDR3 DNA reads TGTGCTAGCAGCCAAACAGGGTATCGCACAGATACGCAGTATTTT. V gene TRBV7-7 combines with J gene TRBJ2-3; D possibly corresponds to TRBD1 (6 bases). This CDR3 has 15 amino acids. Germline CDR1 reads SSHAT; CDR2 reads FNYEAQ (reference sequence).

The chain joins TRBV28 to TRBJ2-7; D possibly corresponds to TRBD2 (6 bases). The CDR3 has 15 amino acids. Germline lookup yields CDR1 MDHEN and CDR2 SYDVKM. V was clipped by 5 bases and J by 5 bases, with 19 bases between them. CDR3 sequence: CASSPATSGDDEQYF. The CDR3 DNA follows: TGTGCCAGCAGTCCAGCGACTAGTGGTGACGACGAGCAGTACTTC.

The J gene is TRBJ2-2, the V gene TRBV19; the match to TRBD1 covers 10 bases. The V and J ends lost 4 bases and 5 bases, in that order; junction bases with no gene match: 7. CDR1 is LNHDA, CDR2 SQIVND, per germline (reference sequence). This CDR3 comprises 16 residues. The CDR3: CASSRQGALGTGELFF. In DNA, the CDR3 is TGTGCCAGTAGTAGACAGGGGGCTCTGGGTACCGGGGAGCTGTTTTTT. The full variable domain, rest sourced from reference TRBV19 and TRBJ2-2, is DGGITQSPKYLFRKEGQNVTLSCEQNLNHDAMYWYRQDPGQGLRLIYYSQIVNDFQKGDIAEGYSVSREKKESFPLTVTSAQKNPTAFYLCASSRQGALGTGELFFGEGSRLTVL.

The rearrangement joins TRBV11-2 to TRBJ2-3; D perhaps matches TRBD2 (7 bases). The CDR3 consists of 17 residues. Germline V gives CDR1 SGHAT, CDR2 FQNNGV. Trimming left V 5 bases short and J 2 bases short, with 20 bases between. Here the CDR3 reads CASSPALRGATTDTQYF. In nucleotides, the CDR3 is TGTGCCAGCAGCCCAGCCCTTCGGGGGGCCACCACAGATACGCAGTATTTT.

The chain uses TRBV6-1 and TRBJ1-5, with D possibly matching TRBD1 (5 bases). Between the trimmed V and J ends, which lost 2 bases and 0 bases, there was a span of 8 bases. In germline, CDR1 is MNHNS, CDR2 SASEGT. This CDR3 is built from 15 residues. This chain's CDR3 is CASSEWGHSNQPQHF. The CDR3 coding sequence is TGTGCCAGCAGTGAATGGGGCCATAGCAATCAGCCCCAGCATTTT.

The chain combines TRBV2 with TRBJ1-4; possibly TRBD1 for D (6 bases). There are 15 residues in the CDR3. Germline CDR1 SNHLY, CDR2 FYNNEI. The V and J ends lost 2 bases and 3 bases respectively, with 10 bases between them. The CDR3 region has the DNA TGTGCCAGCAGTGAAAGGGGGGGCTCTAATGAAAAACTGTTTTTT. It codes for CASSERGGSNEKLFF.

This CDR3 is CAWSDPSGGLYNEQFF. Written as DNA, the CDR3 is TGTGCCTGGAGTGACCCTAGCGGGGGCCTCTACAATGAGCAGTTCTTC. This rearrangement joins TRBV30 to TRBJ2-1; 10 bases are shared with TRBD2. CDR1 is GTSNPN and CDR2 is SVGIG in the germline V gene (reference sequence). Germline trimming cut 1 base from V and 3 bases from J; bases unmatched to any gene: 6. The CDR3 runs 16 residues.

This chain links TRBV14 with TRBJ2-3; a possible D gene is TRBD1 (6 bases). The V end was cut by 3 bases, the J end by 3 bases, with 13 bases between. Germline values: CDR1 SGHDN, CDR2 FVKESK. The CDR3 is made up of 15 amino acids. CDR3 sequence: CASSHVQGTTDTQYF. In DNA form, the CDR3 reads TGTGCCAGCAGCCACGTACAGGGTACGACAGATACGCAGTATTTT.

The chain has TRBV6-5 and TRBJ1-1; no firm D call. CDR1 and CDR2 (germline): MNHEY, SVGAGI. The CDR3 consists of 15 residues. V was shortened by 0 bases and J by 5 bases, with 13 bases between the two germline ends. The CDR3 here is CASSYSWNGDTEAFF. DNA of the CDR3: TGTGCCAGCAGTTACTCGTGGAATGGGGATACTGAAGCTTTCTTT.

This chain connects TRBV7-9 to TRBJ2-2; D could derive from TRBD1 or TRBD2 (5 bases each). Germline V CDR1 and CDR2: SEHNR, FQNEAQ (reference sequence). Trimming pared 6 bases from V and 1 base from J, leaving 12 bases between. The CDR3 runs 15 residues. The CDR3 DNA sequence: TGTGCCAGCAGGATTGGGACGGGGAACACCGGGGAGCTGTTTTTT. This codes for CASRIGTGNTGELFF.

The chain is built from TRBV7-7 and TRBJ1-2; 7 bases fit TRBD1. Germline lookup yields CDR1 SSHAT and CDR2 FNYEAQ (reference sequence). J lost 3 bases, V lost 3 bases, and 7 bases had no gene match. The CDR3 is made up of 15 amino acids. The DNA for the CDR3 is TGTGCCAGCAGCTTCGGGACAGTCCGGTACTATGGCTACACCTTC. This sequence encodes CASSFGTVRYYGYTF.

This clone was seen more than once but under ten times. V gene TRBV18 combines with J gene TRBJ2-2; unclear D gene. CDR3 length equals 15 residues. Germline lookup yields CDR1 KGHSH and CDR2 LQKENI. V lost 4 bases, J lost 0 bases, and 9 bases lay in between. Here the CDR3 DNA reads TGTGCCAGCTCACTGAACACCGCGAACACCGGGGAGCTGTTTTTT. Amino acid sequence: CASSLNTANTGELFF.

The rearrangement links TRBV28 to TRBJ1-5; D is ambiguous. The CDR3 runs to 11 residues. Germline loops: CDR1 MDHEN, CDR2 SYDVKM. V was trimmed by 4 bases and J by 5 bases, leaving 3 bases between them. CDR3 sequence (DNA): TGTGCCAGCAGTTCTTATCAGCCCCAGCATTTT. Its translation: CASSSYQPQHF.

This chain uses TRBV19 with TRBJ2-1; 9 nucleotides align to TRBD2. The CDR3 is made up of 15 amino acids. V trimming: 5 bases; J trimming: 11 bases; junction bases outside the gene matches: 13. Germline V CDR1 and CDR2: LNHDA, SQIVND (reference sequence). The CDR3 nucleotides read TGTGCCAGTAGTGCCGGAGGAGCGGGAGGACAAAAGCAGTTCTTC. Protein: CASSAGGAGGQKQFF. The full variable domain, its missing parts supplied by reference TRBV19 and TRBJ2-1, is DGGITQSPKYLFRKEGQNVTLSCEQNLNHDAMYWYRQDPGQGLRLIYYSQIVNDFQKGDIAEGYSVSREKKESFPLTVTSAQKNPTAFYLCASSAGGAGGQKQFFGPGTRLTVL.

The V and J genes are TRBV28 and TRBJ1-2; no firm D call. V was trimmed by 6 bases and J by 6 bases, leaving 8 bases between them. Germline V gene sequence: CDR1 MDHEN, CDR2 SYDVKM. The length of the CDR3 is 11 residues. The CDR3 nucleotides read TGTGCCAGCAGGAATCTGGATGGCTACACCTTC. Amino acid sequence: CASRNLDGYTF.

The CDR3 loop is CAWSAGTGDEKLFF. The DNA for the CDR3 is TGTGCCTGGAGTGCTGGGACAGGGGATGAAAAACTGTTTTTT. The chain is built from TRBV30 and TRBJ1-4; 10 nucleotides agree with TRBD1. Germline V gene lookup returns CDR1 GTSNPN and CDR2 SVGIG (reference sequence). Germline trimming cut 1 base from V and 6 bases from J; bases unmatched to any gene: 2. This CDR3 is built from 14 residues.

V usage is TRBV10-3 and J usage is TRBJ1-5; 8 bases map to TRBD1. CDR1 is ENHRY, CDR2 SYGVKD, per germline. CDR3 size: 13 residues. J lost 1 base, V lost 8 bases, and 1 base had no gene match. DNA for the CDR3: TGTGCCATCGCAGGGGGCAGCAATCAGCCCCAGCATTTT. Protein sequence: CAIAGGSNQPQHF.

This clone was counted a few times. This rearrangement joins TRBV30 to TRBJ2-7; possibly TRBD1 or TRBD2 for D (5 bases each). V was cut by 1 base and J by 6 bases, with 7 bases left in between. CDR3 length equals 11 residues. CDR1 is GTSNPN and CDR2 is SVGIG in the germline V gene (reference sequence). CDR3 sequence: CAWSGGAEQYF. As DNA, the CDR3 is TGTGCCTGGAGTGGAGGGGCCGAGCAGTACTTC.

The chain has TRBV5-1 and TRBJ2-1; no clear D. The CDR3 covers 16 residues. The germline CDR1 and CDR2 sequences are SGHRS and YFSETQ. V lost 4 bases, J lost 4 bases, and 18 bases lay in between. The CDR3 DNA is TGCGCCAGCAGCCCAACAACAGTTAAGCATTACAATGAGCAGTTCTTC. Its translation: CASSPTTVKHYNEQFF.

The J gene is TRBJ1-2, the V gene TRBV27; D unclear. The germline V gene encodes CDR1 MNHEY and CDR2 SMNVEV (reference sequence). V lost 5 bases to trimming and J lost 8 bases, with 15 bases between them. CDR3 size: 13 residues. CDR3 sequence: CASSHRSFRGYTF. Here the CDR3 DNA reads TGTGCCAGCAGTCACCGGTCCTTTAGAGGCTACACCTTC.

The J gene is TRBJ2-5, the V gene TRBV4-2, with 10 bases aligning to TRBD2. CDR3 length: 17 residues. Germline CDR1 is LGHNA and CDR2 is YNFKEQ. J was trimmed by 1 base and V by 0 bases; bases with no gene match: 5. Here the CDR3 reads CASSQDTGLATQETQYF. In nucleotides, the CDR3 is TGTGCCAGCAGCCAAGATACGGGACTAGCGACCCAAGAGACCCAGTACTTC.